This T cell receptor beta chain emerged from a study of cytomegalovirus exposure and HLA in healthy donors. Findings and limits, study-wide: Three chains linked to CMV were shown in vitro to be specific for CMV antigens.

60 Vbeta and 13 Jbeta primers were used in PCR. Profiled with immunoSEQ multiplex PCR; TCRdb holds only in-frame clones, not every one. The repertoire includes around 130,000 clones, roughly three quarters of them detected once, and roughly 1.8% sits in the top ten. About this clone itself: Antigen: not known.

The CDR3 consists of 13 residues. The ends were cut back, 3 bases at V and 8 bases at J, with 14 bases in the middle. Germline V gene sequence: CDR1 SGHDT, CDR2 YYEEEE. This rearrangement joins TRBV5-6 to TRBJ1-2; D is perhaps TRBD1 (5 bases). This TCR was sampled from a woman aged 35 to 49 in good health and CMV-seronegative. The sample comprised PBMCs. CDR3 region: CASSSKGARGYTF. The DNA for the CDR3 is TGTGCCAGCAGCTCCAAAGGGGCCAGAGGCTACACCTTC. Full variable domain (remainder filled in from reference TRBV5-6 and TRBJ1-2): DAGVTQSPTHLIKTRGQQVTLRCSPKSGHDTVSWYQQALGQGPQFIFQYYEEEERQRGNFPDRFSGHQFPNYSSELNVNALLLGDSALYLCASSSKGARGYTFGSGTRLTVV.